What follows are 26 T cell receptor beta chains derived from one specimen sequenced in a study of T cell responses to AZD1222 COVID-19 vaccine. Clones were sequenced by immunoSEQ multiplex PCR, and TCRdb holds only the in-frame ones, with some missing. Altogether roughly 130,000 clones are present, roughly 90% being singletons, with the ten largest covering about 3%. The sample consisted of peripheral blood, taken on day 0 of AZD1222 vaccination. These receptors came from an adult in good health.

In nucleotides, the CDR3 is TGTGCCAGCAGCCGGGACAGTGGGTTTAACACTGAAGCTTTCTTT. Protein product: CASSRDSGFNTEAFF. V is TRBV7-9 and J is TRBJ1-1, with 7 bases identical to TRBD1. J gave up 2 bases and V 5 bases, and 8 bases lay outside the gene matches. The CDR3 is made up of 15 amino acids. The germline V gene has CDR1 SEHNR and CDR2 FQNEAQ (reference sequence).

The CDR3 loop reads CASSLGAENTEAFF. CDR3 in DNA: TGCGCCAGCAGCTTGGGTGCAGAAAACACTGAAGCTTTCTTT. The chain links TRBV5-1 to TRBJ1-1; D gene ambiguous. Germline CDR1 is SGHRS and CDR2 is YFSETQ. This CDR3 has 14 residues. With 0 bases removed from V and 2 bases from J, the gap between germline ends came to 8 bases.

The chain links TRBV5-5 to TRBJ1-5; D is uncertain. V was trimmed by 1 base and J by 5 bases, leaving 4 bases between them. Germline CDR1 is SGHKS and CDR2 is YYEKEE (reference sequence). The CDR3 contains 12 residues. CDR3 nucleotide sequence: TGTGCCAGCAGCTTGAGCGATCAGCCCCAGCATTTT. It encodes CASSLSDQPQHF.

CDR3 sequence: CASSQVGNYGYTF. CDR3 nucleotide sequence: TGTGCCAGCAGCCAAGTGGGGAACTATGGCTACACCTTC. V gene TRBV4-2 combines with J gene TRBJ1-2; D uncertain. Germline CDR1 LGHNA, CDR2 YNFKEQ. V was shortened by 1 base and J by 2 bases, with 5 bases between the two germline ends. The CDR3 consists of 13 residues.

The chain uses TRBV7-2 and TRBJ2-7; the D is unclear. The germline gives CDR1 SGHTA, CDR2 FQGNSA. The CDR3 covers 13 residues. Trimming left V 5 bases short and J 0 bases short, with 8 bases between. The chain's CDR3 is CASSPWSSYEQYF. DNA for the CDR3: TGTGCCAGCAGCCCCTGGAGCTCCTACGAGCAGTACTTC.

This clone was observed a single time. V usage is TRBV24-1 and J usage is TRBJ1-2; D is undetermined. CDR1 KGHDR and CDR2 SFDVKD come from the germline V gene. V lost 5 bases and J 7 bases, leaving 13 bases between the germline ends. The CDR3 runs 13 residues. CDR3 loop: CATSVSGRSGYTF. In nucleotides, the CDR3 is TGTGCCACCAGTGTATCCGGTAGGAGTGGCTACACCTTC.

The J gene is TRBJ2-5, the V gene TRBV12-3 or TRBV12-4; 9 bases are shared with TRBD2. The V and J ends lost 5 bases and 7 bases, in that order; junction bases with no gene match: 5. The CDR3 is made up of 13 amino acids. The DNA of the CDR3 is TGTGCCAGCAGTCGGACTAGCGAACCGACCCAGTACTTC. Its protein product is CASSRTSEPTQYF.

The chain has TRBV5-1 and TRBJ2-2; maybe TRBD2 (5 bases). Trimming stripped 2 bases from V and 0 bases from J, with 11 bases between. The V gene's germline CDR1 is SGHRS and CDR2 YFSETQ. There are 16 residues in the CDR3. Written as DNA, the CDR3 is TGCGCCAGCAGCTTCAGCGGAAATACGAACACCGGGGAGCTGTTTTTT. This encodes CASSFSGNTNTGELFF.

The chain couples TRBV7-4 to TRBJ2-1; 12 bases fit TRBD2. V lost 8 bases, J lost 4 bases, and 6 bases stayed unmatched. The CDR3 loop spans 15 amino acids. Germline CDR1 is SGHVT and CDR2 is SQSDAQ. The CDR3 loop is CASGGGLAGYNEQFF. The CDR3 DNA reads as TGTGCCAGCGGCGGGGGACTAGCGGGTTACAATGAGCAGTTCTTC.

V gene TRBV12-3 or TRBV12-4 combines with J gene TRBJ1-2, with D unclear. Trimming pared 3 bases from V and 8 bases from J, leaving 10 bases between. This CDR3 is 12 amino acids long. The CDR3 is CASSLGLMGYTF. The CDR3 DNA sequence: TGTGCCAGCAGTTTGGGTCTTATGGGCTACACCTTC.

The V and J genes are TRBV28 and TRBJ2-5; no firm D call. V lost 2 bases to trimming and J lost 3 bases, with 1 base between them. The CDR3 sequence is 11 residues long. Germline V gene sequence: CDR1 MDHEN, CDR2 SYDVKM. The CDR3 DNA is TGTGCCAGCAGTTTAAAAGAGACCCAGTACTTC. This encodes CASSLKETQYF.

The CDR3: CASRSTETQYF. In nucleotides, the CDR3 is TGTGCCAGCAGGAGTACGGAGACCCAGTACTTC. The chain employs TRBV3-1 (or the pseudogene TRBV3-2) and TRBJ2-5; D is unresolved. V lost 6 bases, J lost 5 bases, and 7 bases lay in between. The CDR3 extends over 11 amino acids. Per the germline V gene, CDR1 is LGHDT and CDR2 is YNNKEL (reference sequence).

The J gene is TRBJ1-2, the V gene TRBV18; 9 bases line up with TRBD1. CDR3 length: 16 amino acids. The J segment lost 7 bases and the V segment lost 0 bases, leaving 9 bases of the junction unmatched. Germline CDR1 reads KGHSH; CDR2 reads LQKENI. Here the CDR3 reads CASSPPWTGESSGYTF. DNA for the CDR3: TGTGCCAGCTCACCACCTTGGACAGGGGAGAGTAGTGGCTACACCTTC. The full variable domain, completed using reference TRBV18 and TRBJ1-2, is NAGVMQNPRHLVRRRGQEARLRCSPMKGHSHVYWYRQLPEEGLKFMVYLQKENIIDESGMPKERFSAEFPKEGPSILRIQQVVRGDSAAYFCASSPPWTGESSGYTFGSGTRLTVV.

This chain connects TRBV5-1 to TRBJ1-4; 9 bases fit TRBD1. This CDR3 is 15 amino acids long. Germline loops: CDR1 SGHRS, CDR2 YFSETQ. V was pared by 0 bases and J by 4 bases, with 1 base of the junction left unmatched. CDR3 sequence: CASSLGQGGNEKLFF. The CDR3 DNA follows: TGCGCCAGCAGCTTGGGACAGGGGGGTAATGAAAAACTGTTTTTT.

The V gene is TRBV6-5, the J gene TRBJ2-7; 8 bases are shared with TRBD2. After removal of 6 bases from V and 3 bases from J, the junction contained 10 bases not matched to a gene. The CDR3 is made up of 15 amino acids. CDR1 MNHEY and CDR2 SVGAGI come from the germline V gene. CDR3 in amino acids: CASREATSVYYEQYF. The CDR3 DNA reads TGTGCCAGCAGAGAGGCGACTAGCGTATACTACGAGCAGTACTTC.

The V gene is TRBV29-1, the J gene TRBJ2-1; D unclear. CDR1 is SQVTM, CDR2 ANQGSEA, per germline. CDR3 length equals 9 residues. Trimming stripped 4 bases from V and 16 bases from J, with 11 bases between. CDR3 sequence: CSVGPQRFF. The CDR3 nucleotides are TGCAGCGTTGGACCACAGCGTTTCTTC.

The chain recombines TRBV19 with TRBJ1-1; 7 positions match TRBD1. V trimming: 5 bases; J trimming: 4 bases; junction bases outside the gene matches: 10. Germline loops: CDR1 LNHDA, CDR2 SQIVND (reference sequence). This CDR3 comprises 15 residues. CDR3: CASSARHRGGTEAFF. The CDR3 region has the DNA TGTGCCAGTAGTGCGAGGCACAGGGGAGGCACTGAAGCTTTCTTT.

J is TRBJ2-5 and V is TRBV7-3; TRBD2 aligns across 7 bases. The CDR3 runs 13 residues. With V trimmed by 2 bases and J by 5 bases, 2 bases remained unmatched. Germline V lookup: CDR1 SGHTA, CDR2 FQGTGA. The CDR3 nucleotides are TGTGCCAGCAGCTTATCGGGAGGTGAGACCCAGTACTTC. Protein sequence: CASSLSGGETQYF. The variable domain in full, completed from reference TRBV7-3 and TRBJ2-5, reads GAGVSQTPSNKVTEKGKYVELRCDPISGHTALYWYRQSLGQGPEFLIYFQGTGAADDSGLPNDRFFAVRPEGSVSTLKIQRTERGDSAVYLCASSLSGGETQYFGPGTRLLVL.

The chain joins TRBV7-9 to TRBJ2-2; a possible D gene is TRBD2 (6 bases). The CDR3 sequence is 16 residues long. V lost 3 bases, J lost 3 bases, and 14 bases lay in between. Germline CDR1 and CDR2: SEHNR and FQNEAQ (reference sequence). Written as DNA, the CDR3 is TGTGCCAGCAGCTTCCGACTAGTGATGGACACCGGGGAGCTGTTTTTT. This sequence encodes CASSFRLVMDTGELFF.

The chain uses TRBV5-6 and TRBJ1-4; 8 bases are a match to TRBD1. V lost 0 bases to trimming and J lost 4 bases; unmatched junction nucleotides: 5. Germline assignment: CDR1 SGHDT and CDR2 YYEEEE. This CDR3 is 16 amino acids long. The chain's CDR3 is CASSLVAGQVNEKLFF. The CDR3 coding sequence is TGTGCCAGCAGCTTGGTGGCGGGACAGGTTAATGAAAAACTGTTTTTT.

This chain joins TRBV30 and TRBJ2-1, with a weak D call TRBD2 (5 bases). CDR3 length equals 13 residues. V lost 3 bases and J 5 bases, leaving 11 bases between the germline ends. In germline, CDR1 is GTSNPN, CDR2 SVGIG (reference sequence). Here the CDR3 reads CAWRREIHNEQFF. DNA for the CDR3: TGTGCCTGGAGGAGGGAGATCCACAATGAGCAGTTCTTC.

This chain connects TRBV5-1 to TRBJ1-2; perhaps TRBD1 as D (5 bases). The V end was cut by 3 bases, the J end by 3 bases, with 21 bases between. Germline V lookup: CDR1 SGHRS, CDR2 YFSETQ. The CDR3 runs 17 residues. In nucleotides, the CDR3 is TGCGCCAGCAGCTCCTCCGGGACGATCACCCGTCACTATGGCTACACCTTC. As protein: CASSSSGTITRHYGYTF.

This clone was observed once. This chain joins TRBV10-1 and TRBJ2-3; D may be TRBD2 (5 bases). There are 13 residues in the CDR3. With 8 bases removed from V and 2 bases from J, the gap between germline ends came to 11 bases. Germline V gene sequence: CDR1 WNHNN, CDR2 SYGVQD (reference sequence). CDR3 protein: CASSTGITDTQYF. The CDR3 DNA reads as TGCGCCAGCTCTACGGGGATCACAGATACGCAGTATTTT.

CDR3 loop: CASSYSTFTEAFF. The DNA for the CDR3 is TGTGCCAGCAGTTACTCGACTTTCACTGAAGCTTTCTTT. The rearrangement uses TRBV6-5 and TRBJ1-1; D is unclear. CDR3 length: 13 amino acids. V was cut by 0 bases and J by 4 bases, with 6 bases left in between. Germline CDR1 reads MNHEY; CDR2 reads SVGAGI.

This clone showed up just once. DNA of the CDR3: TGTGCCAGCAGCCTCTCCGGGACTAGCGGAGTAGATGAGCAGTTCTTC. Protein sequence: CASSLSGTSGVDEQFF. The chain combines TRBV7-2 with TRBJ2-1; TRBD2 matches 11 bases. Germline V lookup: CDR1 SGHTA, CDR2 FQGNSA. V dropped 5 bases and J dropped 8; count of bases not matched to a gene: 11. This CDR3 has 16 amino acids.

The gene calls are TRBV7-2 and TRBJ2-1; tentative D call: TRBD1 (6 bases). In germline, CDR1 is SGHTA, CDR2 FQGNSA. V was shortened by 5 bases and J by 9 bases, with 20 bases between the two germline ends. CDR3 length equals 15 residues. The CDR3: CASSDGRTDGPEQFF. CDR3 coding DNA: TGTGCCAGCAGCGACGGACGGACAGACGGACCTGAGCAGTTCTTC.